This note documents a single T cell receptor beta chain sequence. Its antigen is still unknown. Here immunoSEQ multiplex PCR was the method, and the copy in TCRdb shows in-frame clones only, minus some. The sample holds a few hundred thousand clones, roughly 91% seen once. This sample was taken from a study of Ad26.COV2.S vaccination and SARS-CoV-2 variants. Whole-study results and caveats: Researchers reported similar non-spike TCR breadth in vaccine and placebo recipients.

Indicated treatment: some 19 received Ad26.COV2.S at low or high dose, single or two shots; 5 received placebo; per-sample allocation not given. Day 63 after the first vaccine or placebo injection was the time point for sampling. Trimming pared 0 bases from V and 7 bases from J, leaving 7 bases between. The length of the CDR3 is 12 residues. Germline V gives CDR1 SGHVS, CDR2 FQNEAQ. This TCR came from a person between 18 and 65 years old who received the Ad26.COV2.S COVID-19 vaccine or a placebo. The chain couples TRBV7-8 to TRBJ2-7; D remains ambiguous. The sample was peripheral blood, taken in a trial of Ad26.COV2.S vaccine versus placebo. The DNA for the CDR3 is TGTGCCAGCAGCTTAGCGTGGAAGGAGCAGTACTTC. Protein product: CASSLAWKEQYF.